This is a list of T cell receptor beta chains from one sample in a study of T cell responses to AZD1222 COVID-19 vaccine. Profiled with immunoSEQ multiplex PCR; TCRdb holds only in-frame clones, not every one. The sample lists 120,000 or so clones, 92% occurring once. The sample was peripheral blood, taken 28 days after the second AZD1222 dose. These receptors originate from an adult who received the AZD1222 COVID-19 vaccine. CDR3s include the opening cysteine and the closing phenylalanine or tryptophan. Each record gives: V gene, D gene, J gene, clone size, CDR3 DNA, CDR3 protein. D genes are given only for firm matches. Some rows have no size entry. The others give once, few or many, or a class for an expanded clone.

v_call: TRBV5-6; d_call: -; j_call: TRBJ1-2; clone_size: -; cdr3_nt: TGTGCCAGCAGCATGGGCGTTGGTGGTGGCTATGGCTACACCTTC; cdr3_aa: CASSMGVGGGYGYTF
v_call: TRBV18; d_call: -; j_call: TRBJ1-5; clone_size: -; cdr3_nt: TGTGCCAGCTCACCAGGGAAGGATCAGCCCCAGCATTTT; cdr3_aa: CASSPGKDQPQHF
v_call: TRBV18; d_call: -; j_call: TRBJ1-4; clone_size: -; cdr3_nt: TGTGCCAGCTCACCGGTTTCGGGCGGGTCGATGGCAACTAATGAAAAACTGTTTTTT; cdr3_aa: CASSPVSGGSMATNEKLFF
v_call: TRBV5-4; d_call: -; j_call: TRBJ1-2; clone_size: -; cdr3_nt: TGTGCCAGCAGCTTGGCCGGGGCGGTCGCTGCTAACTATGGCTACACCTTC; cdr3_aa: CASSLAGAVAANYGYTF
v_call: TRBV11-2; d_call: -; j_call: TRBJ1-2; clone_size: -; cdr3_nt: TGTGCCAGCAGCTTAGTGGAGCATGGACTGGGGTATGGCTACACCTTC; cdr3_aa: CASSLVEHGLGYGYTF
v_call: TRBV7-6; d_call: -; j_call: TRBJ2-2; clone_size: -; cdr3_nt: TGTGCCAGCAGCTTAGCTAGGGGGGACACCGGGGAGCTGTTTTTT; cdr3_aa: CASSLARGDTGELFF
v_call: TRBV27; d_call: -; j_call: TRBJ1-5; clone_size: -; cdr3_nt: TGTGCCAGCAGTTTGGGGGGGGGTAGTCAGCCCCAGCATTTT; cdr3_aa: CASSLGGGSQPQHF
v_call: TRBV7-2; d_call: -; j_call: TRBJ1-1; clone_size: -; cdr3_nt: TGTGCCAGCAGCTTAACAGGAAGAACTGAAGCTTTCTTT; cdr3_aa: CASSLTGRTEAFF
v_call: TRBV19; d_call: TRBD1; j_call: TRBJ2-5; clone_size: -; cdr3_nt: TGTGCCAGTAGTCCGCCCGGGACAGGGGAAGAGACCCAGTACTTC; cdr3_aa: CASSPPGTGEETQYF
v_call: TRBV7-2; d_call: -; j_call: TRBJ1-1; clone_size: -; cdr3_nt: TGTGCCAGCAGCCCCGGCACTGAAGCTTTCTTT; cdr3_aa: CASSPGTEAFF
v_call: TRBV9; d_call: TRBD1; j_call: TRBJ2-7; clone_size: once; cdr3_nt: TGTGCCAGCAGCCCCAGGGGGCCATACGAGCAGTACTTC; cdr3_aa: CASSPRGPYEQYF
v_call: TRBV5-1; d_call: -; j_call: TRBJ2-3; clone_size: -; cdr3_nt: TGCGCCAGCAGCCCTCCCTCCCCGTACAGGGATACAGATACGCAGTATTTT; cdr3_aa: CASSPPSPYRDTDTQYF
v_call: TRBV5-1; d_call: -; j_call: TRBJ1-6; clone_size: -; cdr3_nt: TGCGCCAGCAGCTTGGGGGTGGCGTTGAAATCACCCCTCCACTTT; cdr3_aa: CASSLGVALKSPLHF
v_call: TRBV9; d_call: -; j_call: TRBJ1-1; clone_size: -; cdr3_nt: TGTGCCAGCAGCGTAGGAACAACGGCCAACACTGAAGCTTTCTTT; cdr3_aa: CASSVGTTANTEAFF
v_call: TRBV5-5; d_call: -; j_call: TRBJ1-6; clone_size: few; cdr3_nt: TGTGCCAGCAGCTCCCAGACAGCTAATTCACCCCTCCACTTT; cdr3_aa: CASSSQTANSPLHF
v_call: TRBV4-1; d_call: TRBD1; j_call: TRBJ1-2; clone_size: -; cdr3_nt: TGCGCCAGCAGCCAGACTCCCGGGGGACAGCTAACTAACTATGGCTACACCTTC; cdr3_aa: CASSQTPGGQLTNYGYTF
v_call: TRBV7-9; d_call: TRBD1; j_call: TRBJ1-5; clone_size: once; cdr3_nt: TGTGCCAGCAGCTTAGGGGACAGTAGCAATCAGCCCCAGCATTTT; cdr3_aa: CASSLGDSSNQPQHF
v_call: TRBV10-1; d_call: -; j_call: TRBJ2-3; clone_size: few; cdr3_nt: TGCGCCAGCAGTGCGTCTATGGATACGCAGTATTTT; cdr3_aa: CASSASMDTQYF
v_call: TRBV12-3/TRBV12-4; d_call: -; j_call: TRBJ1-4; clone_size: once; cdr3_nt: TGTGCCAGCAGTTTCGAAGGCTCTGAAAAACTGTTTTTT; cdr3_aa: CASSFEGSEKLFF
v_call: TRBV5-1; d_call: -; j_call: TRBJ2-3; clone_size: -; cdr3_nt: TGCGCCAGCAGCTTGCAAGGGGAATACGGCACAGATACGCAGTATTTT; cdr3_aa: CASSLQGEYGTDTQYF
v_call: TRBV5-1; d_call: -; j_call: TRBJ2-7; clone_size: few; cdr3_nt: TGCGCCAGCAGCCCTGGGACAACAGTCTACGAGCAGTACTTC; cdr3_aa: CASSPGTTVYEQYF
v_call: TRBV7-2; d_call: TRBD1; j_call: TRBJ1-4; clone_size: -; cdr3_nt: TGTGCCAGCAGCTTAGCGGACAGGGATGATGAAAAACTGTTTTTT; cdr3_aa: CASSLADRDDEKLFF
v_call: TRBV19; d_call: -; j_call: TRBJ2-3; clone_size: -; cdr3_nt: TGTGCCAGTAGTATCGCGGCAGGGGCCACAGATACGCAGTATTTT; cdr3_aa: CASSIAAGATDTQYF
v_call: TRBV18; d_call: -; j_call: TRBJ1-1; clone_size: -; cdr3_nt: TGTGCCAGCTCACCTTCGCAGGGACGCACTGAAGCTTTCTTT; cdr3_aa: CASSPSQGRTEAFF
v_call: TRBV18; d_call: TRBD2; j_call: TRBJ2-1; clone_size: -; cdr3_nt: TGTGCCAGCTCAAGGTCCGGGACTAGCGGGGGAAATGAGCAGTTCTTC; cdr3_aa: CASSRSGTSGGNEQFF
v_call: TRBV5-5; d_call: -; j_call: TRBJ1-5; clone_size: -; cdr3_nt: TGTGCCAGCAGCTTGGAGGGTGCGGGGTACCAGCCCCAGCATTTT; cdr3_aa: CASSLEGAGYQPQHF
v_call: TRBV18; d_call: TRBD1; j_call: TRBJ1-5; clone_size: -; cdr3_nt: TGTGCCAGCTCACCACGGACAGGGTACCAGCCCCAGCATTTT; cdr3_aa: CASSPRTGYQPQHF
v_call: TRBV3-1/TRBV3-2; d_call: -; j_call: TRBJ2-2; clone_size: -; cdr3_nt: TGTGCCAGCAGCTCGCGACAGAAAACCGGGGAGCTGTTTTTT; cdr3_aa: CASSSRQKTGELFF
v_call: TRBV27; d_call: -; j_call: TRBJ2-2; clone_size: -; cdr3_nt: TGTGCCAGCAGTTCCAACATGCCCGGGGAGCTGTTTTTT; cdr3_aa: CASSSNMPGELFF
v_call: TRBV5-1; d_call: TRBD2; j_call: TRBJ2-1; clone_size: -; cdr3_nt: TGCGCCAGCAGCTCCCCGGGGGGGAGTGGTTACAATGAGCAGTTCTTC; cdr3_aa: CASSSPGGSGYNEQFF
v_call: TRBV29-1; d_call: TRBD1; j_call: TRBJ1-2; clone_size: -; cdr3_nt: TGCAGCGTTGATAGGGACAGGGCGATGGGCTATGGCTACACCTTC; cdr3_aa: CSVDRDRAMGYGYTF
v_call: TRBV27; d_call: TRBD1; j_call: TRBJ1-2; clone_size: -; cdr3_nt: TGTGCCAGCAAGTCAGGGGGCGGTGGCTACACCTTC; cdr3_aa: CASKSGGGGYTF
v_call: TRBV4-1; d_call: -; j_call: TRBJ1-2; clone_size: -; cdr3_nt: TGCGCCAGCAGCCTAAGAGGGGATGGCTACACCTTC; cdr3_aa: CASSLRGDGYTF
v_call: TRBV5-4; d_call: -; j_call: TRBJ2-2; clone_size: -; cdr3_nt: TGTGCCAGCAGCGGCCCCCAGGGGCGGGACGGGGAGCTGTTTTTT; cdr3_aa: CASSGPQGRDGELFF
v_call: TRBV7-9; d_call: TRBD2; j_call: TRBJ2-1; clone_size: -; cdr3_nt: TGTGCCAGCAGCGGATGGACTAGCGGGGGGCACAATGAGCAGTTCTTC; cdr3_aa: CASSGWTSGGHNEQFF